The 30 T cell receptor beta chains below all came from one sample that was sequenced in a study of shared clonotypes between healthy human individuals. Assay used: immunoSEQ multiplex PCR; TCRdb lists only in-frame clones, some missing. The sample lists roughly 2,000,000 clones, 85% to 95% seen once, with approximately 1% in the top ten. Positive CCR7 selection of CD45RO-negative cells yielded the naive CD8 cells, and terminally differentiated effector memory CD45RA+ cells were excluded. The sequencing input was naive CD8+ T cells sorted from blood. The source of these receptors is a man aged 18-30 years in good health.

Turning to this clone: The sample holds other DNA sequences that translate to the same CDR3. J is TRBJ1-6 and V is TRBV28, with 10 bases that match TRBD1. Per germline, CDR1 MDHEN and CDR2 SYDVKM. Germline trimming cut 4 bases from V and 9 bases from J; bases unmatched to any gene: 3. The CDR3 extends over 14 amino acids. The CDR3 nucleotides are TGTGCCAGCAGTTCGGGACAGGGGTTTTCACCCCTCCACTTT. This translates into CASSSGQGFSPLHF.

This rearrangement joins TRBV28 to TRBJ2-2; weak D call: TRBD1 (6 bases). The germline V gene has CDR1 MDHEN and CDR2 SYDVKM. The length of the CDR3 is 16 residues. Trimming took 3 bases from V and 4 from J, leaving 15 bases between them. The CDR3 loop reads CASSFGAGVSTGELFF. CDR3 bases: TGTGCCAGCAGTTTTGGTGCAGGGGTAAGCACCGGGGAGCTGTTTTTT.

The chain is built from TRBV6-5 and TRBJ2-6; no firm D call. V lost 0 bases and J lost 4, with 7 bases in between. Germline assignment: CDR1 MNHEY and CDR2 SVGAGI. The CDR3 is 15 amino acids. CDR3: CASSYSGWGANVLTF. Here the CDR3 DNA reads TGTGCCAGCAGTTACTCAGGGTGGGGGGCCAACGTCCTGACTTTC.

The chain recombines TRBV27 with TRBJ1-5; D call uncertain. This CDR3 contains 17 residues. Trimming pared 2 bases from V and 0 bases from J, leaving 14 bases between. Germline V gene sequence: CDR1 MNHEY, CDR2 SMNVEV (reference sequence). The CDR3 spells CASSLGSGWNSNQPQHF. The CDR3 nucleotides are TGTGCCAGCAGTTTAGGTTCGGGGTGGAATAGCAATCAGCCCCAGCATTTT.

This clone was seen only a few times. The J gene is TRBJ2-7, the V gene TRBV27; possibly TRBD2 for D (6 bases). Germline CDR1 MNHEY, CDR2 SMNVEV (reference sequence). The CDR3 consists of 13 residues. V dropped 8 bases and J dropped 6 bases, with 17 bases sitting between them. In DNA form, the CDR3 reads TGTGCCAGCTCGACGGGACTTCAGGTCGAGCAGTACTTC. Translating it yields CASSTGLQVEQYF.

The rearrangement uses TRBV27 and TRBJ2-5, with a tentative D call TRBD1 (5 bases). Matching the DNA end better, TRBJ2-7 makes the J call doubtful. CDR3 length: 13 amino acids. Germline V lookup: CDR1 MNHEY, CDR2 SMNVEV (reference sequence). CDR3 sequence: CASSPQGNYEQYF. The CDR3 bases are TGTGCCAGCAGTCCTCAGGGCAACTACGAGCAGTACTTC.

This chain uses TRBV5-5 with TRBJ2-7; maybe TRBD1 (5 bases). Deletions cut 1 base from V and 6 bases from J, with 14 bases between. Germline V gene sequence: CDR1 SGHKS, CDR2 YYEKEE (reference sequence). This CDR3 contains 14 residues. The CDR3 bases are TGTGCCAGCAGCTTGTTTATGACAGCCCCCGAGCAGTACTTC. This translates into CASSLFMTAPEQYF.

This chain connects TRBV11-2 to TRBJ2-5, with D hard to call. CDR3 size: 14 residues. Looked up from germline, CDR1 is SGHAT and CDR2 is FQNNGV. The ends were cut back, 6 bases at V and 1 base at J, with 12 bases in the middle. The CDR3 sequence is CASRYLGSQETQYF. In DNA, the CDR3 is TGTGCCAGCAGATATCTGGGGTCCCAAGAGACCCAGTACTTC.

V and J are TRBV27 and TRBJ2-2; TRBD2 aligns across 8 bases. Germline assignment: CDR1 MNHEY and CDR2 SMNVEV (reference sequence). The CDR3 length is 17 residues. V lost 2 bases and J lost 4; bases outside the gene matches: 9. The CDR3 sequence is CASSLNAGGPLTGELFF. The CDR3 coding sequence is TGTGCCAGCAGTTTAAATGCGGGAGGCCCGCTCACCGGGGAGCTGTTTTTT.

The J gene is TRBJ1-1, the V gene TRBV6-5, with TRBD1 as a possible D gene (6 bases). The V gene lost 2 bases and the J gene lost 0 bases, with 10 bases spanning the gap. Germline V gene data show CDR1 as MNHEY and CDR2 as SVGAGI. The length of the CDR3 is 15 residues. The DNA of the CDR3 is TGTGCCAGCAGTTACCTGGACAGCATGAACACTGAAGCTTTCTTT. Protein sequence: CASSYLDSMNTEAFF.

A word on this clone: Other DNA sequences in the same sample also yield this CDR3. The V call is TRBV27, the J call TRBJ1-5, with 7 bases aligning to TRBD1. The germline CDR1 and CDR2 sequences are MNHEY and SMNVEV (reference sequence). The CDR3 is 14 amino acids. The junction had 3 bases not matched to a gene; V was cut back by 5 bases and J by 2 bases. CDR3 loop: CASSTTGGNQPQHF. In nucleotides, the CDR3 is TGTGCCAGCAGTACTACAGGGGGCAATCAGCCCCAGCATTTT.

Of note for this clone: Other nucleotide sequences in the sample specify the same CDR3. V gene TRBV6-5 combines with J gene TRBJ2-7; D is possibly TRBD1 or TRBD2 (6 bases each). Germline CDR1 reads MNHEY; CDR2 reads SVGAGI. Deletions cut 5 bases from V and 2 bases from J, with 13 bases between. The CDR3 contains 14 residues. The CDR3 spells CASSQTGGTYEQYF. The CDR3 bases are TGTGCCAGCAGTCAGACAGGCGGGACCTACGAGCAGTACTTC.

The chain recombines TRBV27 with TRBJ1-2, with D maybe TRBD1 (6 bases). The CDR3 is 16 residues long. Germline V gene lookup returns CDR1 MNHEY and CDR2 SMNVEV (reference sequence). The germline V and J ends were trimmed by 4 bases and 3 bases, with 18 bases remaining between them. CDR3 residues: CASSYRGTWDYYGYTF. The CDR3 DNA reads TGTGCCAGCAGTTACCGGGGGACATGGGATTACTATGGCTACACCTTC.

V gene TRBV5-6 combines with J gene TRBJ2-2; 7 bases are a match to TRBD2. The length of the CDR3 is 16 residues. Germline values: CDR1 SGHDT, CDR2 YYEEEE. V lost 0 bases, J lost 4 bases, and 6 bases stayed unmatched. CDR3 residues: CASSLVPGGGTGELFF. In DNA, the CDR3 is TGTGCCAGCAGCTTGGTCCCGGGAGGCGGCACCGGGGAGCTGTTTTTT.

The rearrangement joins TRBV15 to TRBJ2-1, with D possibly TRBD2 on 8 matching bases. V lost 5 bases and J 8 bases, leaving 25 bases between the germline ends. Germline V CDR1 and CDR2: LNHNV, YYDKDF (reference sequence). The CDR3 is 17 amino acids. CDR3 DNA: TGTGCCACCAGCCGAATCATCAGGGGGACTAGAGTTGATGAGCAGTTCTTC. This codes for CATSRIIRGTRVDEQFF.

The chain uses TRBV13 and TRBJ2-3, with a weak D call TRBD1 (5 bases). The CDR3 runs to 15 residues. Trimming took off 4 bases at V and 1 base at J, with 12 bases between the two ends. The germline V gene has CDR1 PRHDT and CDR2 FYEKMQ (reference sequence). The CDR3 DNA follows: TGTGCCAGCAGCTCAAACCTCAGGGGCACAGATACGCAGTATTTT. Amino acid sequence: CASSSNLRGTDTQYF.

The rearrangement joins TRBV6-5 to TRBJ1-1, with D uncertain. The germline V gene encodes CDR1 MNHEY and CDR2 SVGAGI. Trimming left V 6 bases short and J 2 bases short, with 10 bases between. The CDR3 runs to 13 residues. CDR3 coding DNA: TGTGCCAGCAGCATTGACCTTAACACTGAAGCTTTCTTT. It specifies CASSIDLNTEAFF.

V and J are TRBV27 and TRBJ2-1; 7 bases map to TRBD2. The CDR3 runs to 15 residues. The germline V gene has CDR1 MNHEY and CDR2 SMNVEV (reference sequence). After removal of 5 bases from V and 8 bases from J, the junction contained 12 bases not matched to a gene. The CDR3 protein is CASSQTSRVFDEQFF. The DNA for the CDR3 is TGTGCCAGCAGTCAGACTAGCAGGGTCTTCGATGAGCAGTTCTTC.

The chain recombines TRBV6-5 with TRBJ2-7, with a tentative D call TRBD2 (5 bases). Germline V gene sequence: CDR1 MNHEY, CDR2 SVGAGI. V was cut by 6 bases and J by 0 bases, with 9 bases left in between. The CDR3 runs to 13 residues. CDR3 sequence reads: CASRFGNSYEQYF. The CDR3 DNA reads TGTGCCAGCAGATTCGGGAACTCCTACGAGCAGTACTTC.

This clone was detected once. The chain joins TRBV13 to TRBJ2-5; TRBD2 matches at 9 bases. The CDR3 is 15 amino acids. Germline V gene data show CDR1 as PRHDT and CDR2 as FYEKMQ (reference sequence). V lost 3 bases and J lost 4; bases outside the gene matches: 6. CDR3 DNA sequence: TGTGCCAGCAGCTTCCCTCGGCGGGGGGGAGAGACCCAGTACTTC. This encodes CASSFPRRGGETQYF.

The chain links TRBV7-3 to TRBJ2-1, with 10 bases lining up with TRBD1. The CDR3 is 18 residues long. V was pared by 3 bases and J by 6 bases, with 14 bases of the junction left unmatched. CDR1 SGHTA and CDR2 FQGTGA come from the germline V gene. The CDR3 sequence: CASSLYDRGQKFFNEQFF. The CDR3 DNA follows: TGTGCCAGCAGCTTGTACGACAGGGGGCAGAAATTTTTCAATGAGCAGTTCTTC.

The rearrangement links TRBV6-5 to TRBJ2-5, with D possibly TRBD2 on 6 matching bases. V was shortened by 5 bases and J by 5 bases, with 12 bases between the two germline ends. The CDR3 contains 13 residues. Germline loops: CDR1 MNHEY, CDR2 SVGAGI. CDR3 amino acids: CASSATRDETQYF. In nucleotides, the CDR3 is TGTGCCAGCAGTGCGACTAGAGACGAGACCCAGTACTTC.

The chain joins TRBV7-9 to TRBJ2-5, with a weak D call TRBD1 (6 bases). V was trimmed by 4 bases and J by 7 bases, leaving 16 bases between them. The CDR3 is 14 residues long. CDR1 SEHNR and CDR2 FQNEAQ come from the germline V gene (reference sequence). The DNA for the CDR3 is TGTGCCAGCAGCTCAACACAGGGCTTTGGGACCCAGTACTTC. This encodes CASSSTQGFGTQYF.

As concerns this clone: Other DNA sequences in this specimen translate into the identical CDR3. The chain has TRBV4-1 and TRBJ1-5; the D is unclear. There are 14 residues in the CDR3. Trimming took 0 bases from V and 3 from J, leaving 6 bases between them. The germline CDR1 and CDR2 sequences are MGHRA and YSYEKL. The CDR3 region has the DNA TGCGCCAGCAGCCAAGAAACAGCCAATCAGCCCCAGCATTTT. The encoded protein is CASSQETANQPQHF.

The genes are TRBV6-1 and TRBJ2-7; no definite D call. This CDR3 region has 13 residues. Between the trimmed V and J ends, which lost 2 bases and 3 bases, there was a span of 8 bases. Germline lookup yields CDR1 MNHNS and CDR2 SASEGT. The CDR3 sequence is CASSELAFYEQYF. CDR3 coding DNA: TGTGCCAGCAGTGAACTGGCTTTCTACGAGCAGTACTTC.

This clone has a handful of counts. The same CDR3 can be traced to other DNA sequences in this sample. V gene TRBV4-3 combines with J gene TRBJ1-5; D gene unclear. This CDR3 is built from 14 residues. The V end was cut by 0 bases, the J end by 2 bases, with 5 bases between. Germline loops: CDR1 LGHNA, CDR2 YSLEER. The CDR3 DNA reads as TGCGCCAGCAGCCAAGATAGGGGCAATCAGCCCCAGCATTTT. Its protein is CASSQDRGNQPQHF.

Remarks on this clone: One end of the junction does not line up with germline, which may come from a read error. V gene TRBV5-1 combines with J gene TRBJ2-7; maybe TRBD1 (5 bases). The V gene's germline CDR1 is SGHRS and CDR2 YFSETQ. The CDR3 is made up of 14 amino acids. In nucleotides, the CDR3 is TGCGCCAGCAGCTTGGACAGGAGCTCCTACGGGCAGTACTTC. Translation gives CASSLDRSSYGQYF.

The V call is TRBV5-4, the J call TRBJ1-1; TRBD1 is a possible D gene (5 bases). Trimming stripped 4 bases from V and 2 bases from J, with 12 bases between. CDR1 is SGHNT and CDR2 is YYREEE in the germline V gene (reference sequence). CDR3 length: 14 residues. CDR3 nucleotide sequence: TGTGCCAGCAGCAAAACGACAGTAAACACTGAAGCTTTCTTT. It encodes CASSKTTVNTEAFF.

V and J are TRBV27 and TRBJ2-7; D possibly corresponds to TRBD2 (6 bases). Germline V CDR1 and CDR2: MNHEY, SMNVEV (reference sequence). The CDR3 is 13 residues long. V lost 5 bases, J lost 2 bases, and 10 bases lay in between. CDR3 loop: CASSQAGTYEQYF. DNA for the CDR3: TGTGCCAGCAGTCAGGCGGGAACCTACGAGCAGTACTTC.

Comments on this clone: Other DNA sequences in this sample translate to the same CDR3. The CDR3 DNA reads as TGTGCCAGCAGCCCTGCTGGCACCGGGGAGCTGTTTTTT. It encodes CASSPAGTGELFF. The chain links TRBV6-5 to TRBJ2-2; D is unresolved. The germline gives CDR1 MNHEY, CDR2 SVGAGI. CDR3 length equals 13 residues. Trimming took 6 bases from V and 4 from J, leaving 9 bases between them.